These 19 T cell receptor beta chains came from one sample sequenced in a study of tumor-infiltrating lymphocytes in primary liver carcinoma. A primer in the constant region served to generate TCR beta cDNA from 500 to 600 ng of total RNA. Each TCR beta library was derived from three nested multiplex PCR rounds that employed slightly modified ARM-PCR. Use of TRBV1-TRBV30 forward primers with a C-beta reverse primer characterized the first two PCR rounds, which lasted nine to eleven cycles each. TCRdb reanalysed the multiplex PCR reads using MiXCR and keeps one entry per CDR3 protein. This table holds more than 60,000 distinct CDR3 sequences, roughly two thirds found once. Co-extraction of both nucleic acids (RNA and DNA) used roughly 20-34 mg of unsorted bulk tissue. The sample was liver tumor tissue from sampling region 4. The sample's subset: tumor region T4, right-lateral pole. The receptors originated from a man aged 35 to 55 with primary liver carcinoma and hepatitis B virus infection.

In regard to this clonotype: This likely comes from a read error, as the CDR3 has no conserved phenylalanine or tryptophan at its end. DNA for the CDR3: TGTGCCAGCAGCCCAGGTGGAGGAGGCTCAGATACGCAGTATTCT. Amino acid sequence: CASSPGGGGSDTQYS. The gene calls are TRBV11-3 and TRBJ2-3; D possibly corresponds to TRBD2 (5 bases). Germline V CDR1 and CDR2: SGHNT, YENEEA. Trimming left V 5 bases short and J 4 bases short, with 16 bases between. The CDR3 contains 15 residues.

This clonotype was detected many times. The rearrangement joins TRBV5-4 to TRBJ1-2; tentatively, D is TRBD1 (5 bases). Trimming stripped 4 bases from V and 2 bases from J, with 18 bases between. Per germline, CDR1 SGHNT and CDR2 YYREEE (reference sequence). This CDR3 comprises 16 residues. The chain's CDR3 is CASSPGGGALNYGYTF. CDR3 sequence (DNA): TGTGCCAGCAGCCCCGGGGGGGGAGCTTTAAACTATGGCTACACCTTC.

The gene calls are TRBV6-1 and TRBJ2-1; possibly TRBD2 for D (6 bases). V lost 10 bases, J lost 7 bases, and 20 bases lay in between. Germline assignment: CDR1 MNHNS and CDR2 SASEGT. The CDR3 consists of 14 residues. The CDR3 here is CANTKPSEKNEQFF. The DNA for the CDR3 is TGTGCCAACACTAAGCCTAGCGAGAAGAATGAGCAGTTCTTC.

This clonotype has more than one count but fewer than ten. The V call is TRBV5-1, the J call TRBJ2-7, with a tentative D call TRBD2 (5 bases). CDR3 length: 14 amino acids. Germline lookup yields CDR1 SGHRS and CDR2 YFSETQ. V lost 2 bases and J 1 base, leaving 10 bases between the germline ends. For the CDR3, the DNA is TGCGCCAGCAGCTTTGCGGGCGGGTCCTACGAGCAGTACTTC. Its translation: CASSFAGGSYEQYF.

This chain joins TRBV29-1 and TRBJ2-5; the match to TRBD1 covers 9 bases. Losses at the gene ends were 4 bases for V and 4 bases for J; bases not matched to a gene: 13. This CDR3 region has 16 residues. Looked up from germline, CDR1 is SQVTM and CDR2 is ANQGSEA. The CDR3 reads CSVGGEWDRVGETQYF. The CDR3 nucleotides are TGCAGCGTTGGGGGGGAATGGGACAGGGTAGGAGAGACCCAGTACTTC.

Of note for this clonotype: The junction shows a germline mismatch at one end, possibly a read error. The CDR3 spells CASSHWTGTKVGANVLTF. The CDR3 region has the DNA TGTGCCAGCAGTCATTGGACAGGGACGAAAGTTGGGGCCAACGTCCTGACTTTT. V is TRBV6-5 and J is TRBJ2-6, with 8 bases that match TRBD1. Looked up from germline, CDR1 is MNHEY and CDR2 is SVGAGI. The CDR3 totals 18 residues.

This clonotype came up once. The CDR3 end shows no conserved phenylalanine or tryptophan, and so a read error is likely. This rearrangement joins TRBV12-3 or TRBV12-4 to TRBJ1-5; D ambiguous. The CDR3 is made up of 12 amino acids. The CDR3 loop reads CASSTTREPQHL. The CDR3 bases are TGTGCAAGCAGTACCACTCGGGAGCCCCAGCATCTT.

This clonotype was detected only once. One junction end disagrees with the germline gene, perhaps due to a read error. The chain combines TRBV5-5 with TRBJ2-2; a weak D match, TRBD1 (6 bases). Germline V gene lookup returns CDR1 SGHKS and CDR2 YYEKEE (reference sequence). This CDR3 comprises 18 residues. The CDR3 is CAGSHPPGDPANTGELLF. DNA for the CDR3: TGTGCCGGCAGCCACCCCCCAGGGGATCCCGCGAACACCGGGGAGCTGCTTTTT.

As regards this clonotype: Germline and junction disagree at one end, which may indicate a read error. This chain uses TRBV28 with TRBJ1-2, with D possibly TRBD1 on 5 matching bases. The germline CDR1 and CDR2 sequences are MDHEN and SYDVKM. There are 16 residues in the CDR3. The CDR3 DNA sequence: TGTGCCAGTAGTTCTCCCGCGGAGGGGCGAGGCTATGGCTACAACTTC. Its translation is CASSSPAEGRGYGYNF.

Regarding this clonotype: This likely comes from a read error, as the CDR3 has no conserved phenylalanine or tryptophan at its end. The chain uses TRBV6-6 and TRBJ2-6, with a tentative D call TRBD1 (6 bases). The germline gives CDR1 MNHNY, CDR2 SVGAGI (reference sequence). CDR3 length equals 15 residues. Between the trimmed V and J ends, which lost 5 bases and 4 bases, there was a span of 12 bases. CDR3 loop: CASSPTGPGANVLTL. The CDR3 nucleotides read TGTGCCAGCAGTCCTACAGGGCCCGGGGCCAACGTCCTGACTCTC.

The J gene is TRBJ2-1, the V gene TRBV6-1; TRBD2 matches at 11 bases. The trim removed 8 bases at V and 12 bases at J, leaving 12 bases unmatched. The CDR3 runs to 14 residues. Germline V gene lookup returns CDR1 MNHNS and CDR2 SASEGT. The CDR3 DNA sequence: TGTGCCAGCTCACTAGCGGGAGCGATCAGTGTGCAGTTCTTC. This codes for CASSLAGAISVQFF.

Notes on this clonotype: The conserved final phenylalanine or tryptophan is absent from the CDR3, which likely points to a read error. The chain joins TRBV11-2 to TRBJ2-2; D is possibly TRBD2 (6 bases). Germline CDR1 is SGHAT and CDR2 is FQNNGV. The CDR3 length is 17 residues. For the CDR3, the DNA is TGTGCCAGCATCTTAGCCTCGGGGGTAGTACATGCCGGGGAGCTGTTTTCT. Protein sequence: CASILASGVVHAGELFS.

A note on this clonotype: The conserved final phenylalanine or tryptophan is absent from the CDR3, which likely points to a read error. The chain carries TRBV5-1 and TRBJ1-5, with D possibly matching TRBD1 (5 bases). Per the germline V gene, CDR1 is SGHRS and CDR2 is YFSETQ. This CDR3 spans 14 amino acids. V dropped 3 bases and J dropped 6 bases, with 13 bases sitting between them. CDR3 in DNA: TGCGCCAGCAGCTATGGGGACTGGGGTCAGCCCCAGCATTTG. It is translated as CASSYGDWGQPQHL.

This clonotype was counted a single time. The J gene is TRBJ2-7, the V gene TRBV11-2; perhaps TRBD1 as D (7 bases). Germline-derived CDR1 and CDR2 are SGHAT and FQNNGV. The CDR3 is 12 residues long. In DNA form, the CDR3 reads TGTACCAACAGCCAGGGGGGCTACGAGCAGTACTTC. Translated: CTNSQGGYEQYF. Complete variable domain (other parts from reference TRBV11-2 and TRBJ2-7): EAGVAQSPRYKIIEKRQSVAFWCNPISGHATLYWYQQILGQGPKLLIQFQNNGVVDDSQLPKDRFSAERLKGVDSTLKIQPAKLEDSAVYLCTNSQGGYEQYFGPGTRLTVT.

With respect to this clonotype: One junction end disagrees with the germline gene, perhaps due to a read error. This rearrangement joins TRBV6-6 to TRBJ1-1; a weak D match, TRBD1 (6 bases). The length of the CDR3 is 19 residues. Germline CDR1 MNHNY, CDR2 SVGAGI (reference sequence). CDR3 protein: CASSYDVNREVGGFTESFF. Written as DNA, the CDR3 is TGTGCTAGCAGTTATGATGTGAACAGGGAAGTGGGTGGATTCACTGAATCTTTCTTT.

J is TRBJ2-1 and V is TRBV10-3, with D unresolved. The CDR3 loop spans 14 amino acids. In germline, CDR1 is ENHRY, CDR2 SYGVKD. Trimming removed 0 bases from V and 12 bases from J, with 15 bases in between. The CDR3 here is CAISESRVADVQFF. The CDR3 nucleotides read TGTGCCATCAGTGAGTCTAGGGTTGCCGATGTGCAGTTCTTC.

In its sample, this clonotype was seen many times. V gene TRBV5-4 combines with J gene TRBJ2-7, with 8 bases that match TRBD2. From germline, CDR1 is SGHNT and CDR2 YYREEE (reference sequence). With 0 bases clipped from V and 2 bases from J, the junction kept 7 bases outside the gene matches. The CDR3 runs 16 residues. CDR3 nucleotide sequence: TGTGCCAGCAGCTTGGAAGTGACTAGCGTCACCTACGAGCAGTACTTC. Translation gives CASSLEVTSVTYEQYF.

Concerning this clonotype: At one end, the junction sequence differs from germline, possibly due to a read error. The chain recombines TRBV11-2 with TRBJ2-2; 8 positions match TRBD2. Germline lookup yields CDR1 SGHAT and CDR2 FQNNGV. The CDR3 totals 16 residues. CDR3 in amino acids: CASSLVTIAGTGDLFF. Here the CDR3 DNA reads TGTGCCAGCAGCTTAGTGACGATAGCGGGGACCGGGGACCTGTTTTTT. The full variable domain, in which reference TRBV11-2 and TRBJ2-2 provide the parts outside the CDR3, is EAGVAQSPRYKIIEKRQSVAFWCNPISGHATLYWYQQILGQGPKLLIQFQNNGVVDDSQLPKDRFSAERLKGVDSTLKIQPAKLEDSAVYLCASSLVTIAGTGDLFFGEGSRLTVL.

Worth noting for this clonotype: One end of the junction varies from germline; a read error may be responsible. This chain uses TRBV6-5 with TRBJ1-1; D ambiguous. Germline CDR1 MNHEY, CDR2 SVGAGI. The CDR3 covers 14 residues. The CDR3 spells CASRPVECGTEAFF. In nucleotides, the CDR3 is TGTGCTAGCAGGCCTGTAGAGTGCGGAACTGAAGCTTTCTTT.